The TCR beta chain described here comes from a study of cytomegalovirus exposure and HLA in healthy donors. PCR was performed using 60 Vbeta and 13 Jbeta primers. Assay: immunoSEQ multiplex PCR; the TCRdb copy retains only in-frame clones and omits some. This table has fewer than 250,000 clones, 75% to 80% appearing once. In regard to this clone: Antigen specificity is unknown.

Whole-study results and caveats: Using a false discovery rate of 0.05, a later analysis showed that approximately 18,000 TCR beta sequences were associated with HLA alleles. In a later analysis, a genetic analysis reported fewer productive-TCR N-insertions in an Asian-associated ancestry cluster than the cohort average. An analysis done earlier found most TCR beta V segments productive about 87% or about 30% of the time. The authors enumerated over 150 TCR beta chains as linked to cytomegalovirus.

Trimming stripped 1 base from V and 6 bases from J, with 4 bases between. The CDR3 contains 11 residues. Per germline, CDR1 SGHVS and CDR2 FQNEAQ. This sequence joins TRBV7-8 and TRBJ2-7; D is unclear. The origin of this receptor is a male donor in good health and CMV-seronegative. The sample consisted of PBMCs. The CDR3 DNA reads as TGTGCCAGCAGCTTAGATAGCGAGCAGTACTTC. This codes for CASSLDSEQYF.